This entry is about one TCR beta chain. Its antigen is currently unknown. This CDR3 comprises 15 residues. Germline V gene data show CDR1 as SGHDT and CDR2 as YYEEEE. V lost 2 bases and J lost 1, with 12 bases in between. This entry belongs to a study of shared clonotypes between healthy human individuals. Study-wide background: Every donor yielded three CD4 naive, three CD4 memory, two CD8 naive and one CD8 memory plate. Study-level points and caveats: In four donors, around 4.5% of naive CD4 clonotypes appeared in common.

Several immunoSEQ plates held equal portions of the genomic DNA taken from each subset. Template for every sorted-subset replicate PCR totaled about 0.2 ug DNA, some 30,000 T cell genomes. The protocol was immunoSEQ multiplex PCR, while the TCRdb copy is restricted to in-frame clones and leaves out a portion. This sample has about 1.1 million clones, with around three quarters found just once. The clonotype originates from a man in his late teens or twenties in good health. Some clones in this sample may be carry-over from other donors' samples. Sequenced input: memory CD4+ T cells from PBMCs. Documented subset: CD45RA-negative fraction. The chain combines TRBV5-6 with TRBJ1-1; D perhaps matches TRBD1 (6 bases). CDR3: CASSLGLQGNTEAFF. The CDR3 DNA reads TGTGCCAGCAGCTTAGGATTACAGGGGAACACTGAAGCTTTCTTT.